What follows are 14 T cell receptor beta chains derived from one specimen sequenced in a study of T cell changes during pregnancy in multiple sclerosis. Assay: immunoSEQ multiplex PCR; the TCRdb copy retains only in-frame clones and omits some. The repertoire holds over 65,000 clones, with under 95% as singletons. The sample was peripheral blood, taken in the first trimester of pregnancy. These receptors were taken from a female donor in good health, enrolled as a control in a pregnancy study.

J is TRBJ1-5 and V is TRBV6-6; 8 bases are a match to TRBD1. The germline gives CDR1 MNHNY, CDR2 SVGAGI (reference sequence). The CDR3 has 16 residues. J gave up 4 bases and V 5 bases, and 10 bases lay outside the gene matches. This chain's CDR3 is CASSTSAGGHNQPQHF. As DNA, the CDR3 is TGTGCCAGCAGTACCTCGGCAGGGGGCCATAATCAGCCCCAGCATTTT.

The rearrangement links TRBV5-6 to TRBJ2-7, with a tentative D call TRBD1 (7 bases). The germline gives CDR1 SGHDT, CDR2 YYEEEE. Trimming stripped 0 bases from V and 4 bases from J, with 14 bases between. The CDR3 covers 15 residues. CDR3 in amino acids: CASSLVGRGTYEQYF. CDR3 coding DNA: TGTGCCAGCAGCTTGGTTGGCAGGGGGACTTACGAGCAGTACTTC.

This clone was detected only once. This rearrangement joins TRBV27 to TRBJ2-3; D may be TRBD1 (5 bases). The CDR3 is 13 residues long. V lost 8 bases to trimming and J lost 1 base, with 10 bases between them. The germline CDR1 and CDR2 sequences are MNHEY and SMNVEV (reference sequence). For the CDR3, the DNA is TGTGCCAGCTGTGGGGCTGGCACAGATACGCAGTATTTT. Encoded protein: CASCGAGTDTQYF.

The rearrangement uses TRBV18 and TRBJ1-2; 9 bases are shared with TRBD1. Losses at the gene ends were 2 bases for V and 1 base for J; bases not matched to a gene: 2. CDR1 is KGHSH, CDR2 LQKENI, per germline. The CDR3 has 15 amino acids. The CDR3 nucleotides read TGTGCCAGCTCACCAAGGGACAGGGATAACTATGGCTACACCTTC. Protein: CASSPRDRDNYGYTF.

The V gene is TRBV11-2, the J gene TRBJ2-1; TRBD2 aligns across 11 bases. Germline loops: CDR1 SGHAT, CDR2 FQNNGV. This CDR3 comprises 15 residues. Losses at the gene ends were 5 bases for V and 4 bases for J; bases not matched to a gene: 4. This CDR3 reads CASSLLAGAYNEQFF. CDR3 nucleotide sequence: TGTGCCAGCAGCCTACTAGCGGGGGCATACAATGAGCAGTTCTTC.

The chain carries TRBV25-1 and TRBJ1-5; unclear D gene. V lost 0 bases, J lost 5 bases, and 5 bases lay in between. The CDR3 is 13 amino acids. Germline loops: CDR1 MGHDK, CDR2 SYGVNS. DNA for the CDR3: TGTGCCAGCAGTGAATACCCCGATCAGCCCCAGCATTTT. Amino acid sequence: CASSEYPDQPQHF.

The rearrangement joins TRBV7-3 to TRBJ2-2; 11 bases fit TRBD2. Losses at the gene ends were 4 bases for V and 7 bases for J; bases not matched to a gene: 8. In germline, CDR1 is SGHTA, CDR2 FQGTGA. CDR3 size: 16 residues. The CDR3 spells CASSSTSGERDGELFF. Here the CDR3 DNA reads TGTGCCAGCAGCTCGACTAGCGGGGAACGAGACGGGGAGCTGTTTTTT.

The V gene is TRBV21-1, the J gene TRBJ2-7; TRBD1 is the table's D call, not checked against the DNA. TRBV21-1 is annotated as a pseudogene. CDR3 size: 16 residues. CDR3: CASSCRGQGLSYEQYF. As DNA, the CDR3 is TGTGCCAGCAGCTGCCGGGGACAGGGTCTCTCCTACGAGCAGTACTTC.

V is TRBV28 and J is TRBJ2-5; D might be TRBD2 (5 bases). CDR3 length equals 13 residues. V was shortened by 6 bases and J by 3 bases, with 11 bases between the two germline ends. CDR1 is MDHEN, CDR2 SYDVKM, per germline. The CDR3 region is CASRPGIKETQYF. The CDR3 region has the DNA TGTGCCAGCAGGCCCGGGATCAAAGAGACCCAGTACTTC.

This clone has only one observation. The CDR3 DNA is TGTGCCAGCAGCCAACCCGGGAGCTCTGGAAACACCATATATTTT. Protein: CASSQPGSSGNTIYF. This chain connects TRBV7-2 to TRBJ1-3; D gene unclear. The germline V and J ends were trimmed by 5 bases and 0 bases, with 11 bases remaining between them. CDR1 is SGHTA, CDR2 FQGNSA, per germline. The CDR3 extends over 15 amino acids.

The CDR3 bases are TGTGCCAGCAGCTTAGGCGGGAACACCGGGGAGCTGTTTTTT. Translating it yields CASSLGGNTGELFF. The chain has TRBV7-8 and TRBJ2-2, with no clear D. The germline V and J ends were trimmed by 1 base and 1 base, with 4 bases remaining between them. CDR1 and CDR2 (germline): SGHVS, FQNEAQ. This CDR3 is built from 14 residues.

The rearrangement joins TRBV4-3 to TRBJ2-7; tentatively, D is TRBD1 (6 bases). CDR3 length equals 15 residues. Trimming shortened V by 0 bases and J by 4 bases, and 13 bases separated the two germline ends. CDR1 and CDR2 from the germline V gene are LGHNA and YSLEER. CDR3 in DNA: TGCGCCAGCAGCCAAGATTGGGACATCCAATACGAGCAGTACTTC. This gives the protein CASSQDWDIQYEQYF.

The V gene is TRBV28, the J gene TRBJ1-2; the match to TRBD1 covers 10 bases. J was trimmed by 2 bases and V by 8 bases; bases with no gene match: 5. The CDR3 sequence is 14 residues long. The germline V gene has CDR1 MDHEN and CDR2 SYDVKM. CDR3 DNA sequence: TGTGCCAGCGAGGACAGGGGGAGGAACTATGGCTACACCTTC. It codes for CASEDRGRNYGYTF.

In this sample, this clone turned up once. This chain joins TRBV7-9 and TRBJ2-7; D is uncertain. The CDR3 sequence is 14 residues long. Germline V gene data show CDR1 as SEHNR and CDR2 as FQNEAQ (reference sequence). Trimming took off 1 base at V and 1 base at J, with 8 bases between the two ends. CDR3 sequence: CASSLGEASYEQYF. In DNA form, the CDR3 reads TGTGCCAGCAGCTTAGGCGAGGCGTCCTACGAGCAGTACTTC.